This T cell receptor (beta chain) is drawn from a study of blood T cell repertoires in COVID-19. Study in general: The origin of the acute and convalescent COVID-19 samples was the United States, Italy and Spain.

TCRdb's copy holds only in-frame clones and misses some; the assay was immunoSEQ multiplex PCR. The sample includes hundreds of thousands of clones, about 92% of them seen just once. V gave up 4 bases and J gave up 11 bases; unmatched junction bases: 13. CDR3 length equals 16 residues. Germline V lookup: CDR1 SEHNR, CDR2 FQNEAQ (reference sequence). The cohort comprised adults aged about 18 to 89 years residing in about two dozen US areas. Cohorts were assigned according to the clinical history that participants reported. Source material: PBMCs or T cells enriched from blood (not recorded which). This clonotype originated in a man in his sixties who had recovered from COVID-19. J is TRBJ1-4 and V is TRBV7-9, with 10 bases identical to TRBD1. In nucleotides, the CDR3 is TGTGCCAGCAGCTCGTCCCGGGACAGGGGCGGGAGGAAACTGTTTTTT. This translates into CASSSSRDRGGRKLFF. Complete variable domain (other parts from reference TRBV7-9 and TRBJ1-4): DTGVSQNPRHKITKRGQNVTFRCDPISEHNRLYWYRQTLGQGPEFLTYFQNEAQLEKSRLLSDRFSAERPKGSFSTLEIQRTEQGDSAMYLCASSSSRDRGGRKLFFGSGTQLSVL.